These 28 T cell receptor beta chains were sequenced from one sample in a study of T cell responses to AZD1222 COVID-19 vaccine. Produced via immunoSEQ multiplex PCR; TCRdb's table is partial and in-frame only. The sample yields roughly 130,000 clones, 70% to 90% seen once. The sequenced sample was peripheral blood, obtained on day 0 of AZD1222 vaccination. The receptor set was obtained from an adult in good health.

A single count supports this clone. This sequence joins TRBV5-4 and TRBJ1-2; D unresolved. The V end was cut by 6 bases, the J end by 0 bases, with 12 bases between. The CDR3 extends over 14 amino acids. Germline lookup yields CDR1 SGHNT and CDR2 YYREEE (reference sequence). CDR3 sequence: CASTPSGANYGYTF. CDR3 sequence (DNA): TGTGCCAGCACCCCCAGCGGAGCTAACTATGGCTACACCTTC.

J is TRBJ1-2 and V is TRBV23-1, with TRBD1 identical over 7 bases. TRBV23-1 is designated an ORF whose function remains uncertain. J was trimmed by 2 bases and V by 2 bases; bases with no gene match: 2. CDR3 length: 14 amino acids. CDR3 protein: CASSQMGQNYGYTF. As DNA, the CDR3 is TGCGCCAGCAGTCAAATGGGACAGAACTATGGCTACACCTTC.

This clone was seen only a few times. The chain has TRBV19 and TRBJ1-5, with TRBD1 matching 7 bases. CDR1 and CDR2 from the germline V gene are LNHDA and SQIVND (reference sequence). This CDR3 contains 16 residues. The trim removed 1 base at V and 1 base at J, leaving 4 bases unmatched. In DNA, the CDR3 is TGTGCCAGTAGTATAGTAGGGGGCTTCAGCAATCAGCCCCAGCATTTT. This gives the protein CASSIVGGFSNQPQHF.

The V and J genes are TRBV4-2 and TRBJ1-5, with D perhaps matching TRBD1 (6 bases). There are 15 residues in the CDR3. Looked up from germline, CDR1 is LGHNA and CDR2 is YNFKEQ. Trimming pared 0 bases from V and 7 bases from J, leaving 13 bases between. CDR3 DNA: TGTGCCAGCAGCCAAGAGCAGGGGTTGGGCCAGCCCCAGCATTTT. Its protein is CASSQEQGLGQPQHF.

This chain links TRBV7-9 with TRBJ2-7, with TRBD2 matching 8 bases. Per germline, CDR1 SEHNR and CDR2 FQNEAQ (reference sequence). Trimming cost V 7 bases and J 6 bases; bases outside gene matches: 14. The CDR3 is 15 residues long. The CDR3: CASTPGAAGGLEQYF. Written as DNA, the CDR3 is TGTGCCAGCACCCCAGGGGCGGCGGGGGGCCTCGAGCAGTACTTC.

The CDR3 region is CASSAFNRVPNTGELFF. The CDR3 DNA is TGTGCCAGCAGCGCCTTCAACAGGGTCCCGAACACCGGGGAGCTGTTTTTT. The chain combines TRBV9 with TRBJ2-2, with a weak D call TRBD1 (6 bases). Trimming took 3 bases from V and 0 from J, leaving 15 bases between them. The CDR3 spans 17 residues. Germline V gene data show CDR1 as SGDLS and CDR2 as YYNGEE.

The V and J genes are TRBV12-3 or TRBV12-4 and TRBJ1-4, with unresolved D. The CDR3 contains 12 residues. Trimming pared 8 bases from V and 4 bases from J, leaving 8 bases between. The CDR3 sequence is CASRGNNEKLFF. DNA for the CDR3: TGTGCCAGCCGGGGAAATAATGAAAAACTGTTTTTT.

This clone was seen a single time. CDR3 DNA: TGTGCCAGCAGCTTAACAGGGGAGAGCACAGATACGCAGTATTTT. Translating it yields CASSLTGESTDTQYF. The rearrangement joins TRBV7-3 to TRBJ2-3; TRBD1 or TRBD2 may be the D gene (5 bases each). Per germline, CDR1 SGHTA and CDR2 FQGTGA. The CDR3 length is 15 residues. V shed 0 bases and J shed 0 bases, with 7 bases lying between them.

CDR3 bases: TGTGCCAGCAGCGGCCTTTCGAGGATTAACTATGGCTACACCTTC. Translating gives CASSGLSRINYGYTF. The genes are TRBV9 and TRBJ1-2, with D hard to call. There are 15 residues in the CDR3. Germline V gives CDR1 SGDLS, CDR2 YYNGEE. Trimming left V 3 bases short and J 1 base short, with 13 bases between.

The chain joins TRBV19 to TRBJ1-5; the D gene is possibly TRBD1 (6 bases). This CDR3 has 15 residues. V was shortened by 8 bases and J by 7 bases, with 21 bases between the two germline ends. The germline gives CDR1 LNHDA, CDR2 SQIVND (reference sequence). The CDR3 bases are TGTGCCAGTGAAACCCGACAGGCCACCAAGCAGCCCCAGCATTTT. Protein: CASETRQATKQPQHF.

The chain uses TRBV6-2 or TRBV6-3 and TRBJ1-2; D perhaps matches TRBD1 (5 bases). V lost 2 bases and J 9 bases, leaving 10 bases between the germline ends. The germline CDR1 and CDR2 sequences are MNHEY and SVGEGT. The CDR3 is 12 amino acids. This chain's CDR3 is CASSYPRGSYTF. The DNA of the CDR3 is TGTGCCAGCAGTTACCCCCGGGGGAGCTACACCTTC.

This rearrangement joins TRBV11-3 to TRBJ1-4; 7 bases fit TRBD1. This CDR3 is 16 amino acids long. Germline CDR1 reads SGHNT; CDR2 reads YENEEA. J was trimmed by 4 bases and V by 4 bases; bases with no gene match: 9. CDR3 residues: CASSSYTGEGNEKLFF. DNA for the CDR3: TGTGCCAGCAGCTCATACACAGGGGAGGGTAATGAAAAACTGTTTTTT.

The chain links TRBV7-3 to TRBJ2-1, with D perhaps TRBD1 or TRBD2 (7 bases each). This CDR3 comprises 12 residues. Trimming took 8 bases from V and 9 from J, leaving 14 bases between them. Germline lookup yields CDR1 SGHTA and CDR2 FQGTGA. CDR3 protein: CASGGGGGEQFF. In DNA form, the CDR3 reads TGTGCCAGCGGGGGAGGGGGCGGTGAGCAGTTCTTC.

J is TRBJ2-1 and V is TRBV9, with TRBD1 matching over 7 bases. The CDR3 runs 15 residues. The junction had 8 bases not matched to a gene; V was cut back by 4 bases and J by 4 bases. Germline CDR1 SGDLS, CDR2 YYNGEE. Written as DNA, the CDR3 is TGTGCCAGCAGCCCAAGACAGGGTCCATACAATGAGCAGTTCTTC. This codes for CASSPRQGPYNEQFF.

The CDR3 DNA is TGTGCCAGCAGCTTCGGACTGCTCTACGAGCAGTACTTC. Encoded protein: CASSFGLLYEQYF. V gene TRBV3-1 (or the pseudogene TRBV3-2) combines with J gene TRBJ2-7; maybe TRBD2 (5 bases). V dropped 5 bases and J dropped 3 bases, with 11 bases sitting between them. Germline CDR1 reads LGHDT; CDR2 reads YNNKEL (reference sequence). This CDR3 region has 13 residues.

Written as DNA, the CDR3 is TGTGCCTGGACCGACAGGGGCCTTAGCAATCAGCCCCAGCATTTT. This encodes CAWTDRGLSNQPQHF. The genes are TRBV30 and TRBJ1-5, with 8 bases lining up with TRBD1. V shed 4 bases, J shed 0 bases, and the junction held 5 bases outside the gene matches. This CDR3 comprises 15 residues. Germline CDR1 GTSNPN, CDR2 SVGIG (reference sequence). Together with reference TRBV30 and TRBJ1-5, the CDR3 gives the full variable domain: SQTIHQWPATLVQPVGSPLSLECTVEGTSNPNLYWYRQAAGRGLQLLFYSVGIGQISSEVPQNLSASRPQDRQFILSSKKLLLSDSGFYLCAWTDRGLSNQPQHFGDGTRLSIL.

This clone is a singleton in its sample. V is TRBV2 and J is TRBJ1-5, with D unresolved. The ends were cut back, 6 bases at V and 4 bases at J, with 10 bases in the middle. The CDR3 sequence is 13 residues long. Germline assignment: CDR1 SNHLY and CDR2 FYNNEI. CDR3 sequence: CASSLVENQPQHF. CDR3 coding DNA: TGTGCCAGCAGCCTAGTTGAAAATCAGCCCCAGCATTTT.

The chain links TRBV18 to TRBJ1-2; tentative D call: TRBD1 (5 bases). Trimming took off 2 bases at V and 2 bases at J, with 12 bases between the two ends. This CDR3 spans 15 amino acids. Looked up from germline, CDR1 is KGHSH and CDR2 is LQKENI. The CDR3 spells CASSPTGTGNYGYTF. The CDR3, as DNA: TGTGCCAGCTCACCAACCGGGACGGGGAACTATGGCTACACCTTC. Variable domain in full (rest from reference TRBV18 and TRBJ1-2): NAGVMQNPRHLVRRRGQEARLRCSPMKGHSHVYWYRQLPEEGLKFMVYLQKENIIDESGMPKERFSAEFPKEGPSILRIQQVVRGDSAAYFCASSPTGTGNYGYTFGSGTRLTVV.

The rearrangement joins TRBV6-5 to TRBJ1-1; D is ambiguous. CDR3 length: 13 residues. Germline V lookup: CDR1 MNHEY, CDR2 SVGAGI. Trimming took off 6 bases at V and 1 base at J, with 9 bases between the two ends. In nucleotides, the CDR3 is TGTGCCAGCAGATCCAGGAGGAACACTGAAGCTTTCTTT. Its translation: CASRSRRNTEAFF.

V and J are TRBV7-2 and TRBJ2-3; D is undetermined. Per germline, CDR1 SGHTA and CDR2 FQGNSA. V shed 5 bases and J shed 2 bases, with 8 bases lying between them. The CDR3 consists of 13 residues. The CDR3 region has the DNA TGTGCCAGCAGCCGCCTCGTCACAGATACGCAGTATTTT. It specifies CASSRLVTDTQYF.

V is TRBV15 and J is TRBJ1-2; 7 bases fit TRBD1. CDR1 is LNHNV, CDR2 YYDKDF, per germline (reference sequence). The V segment lost 1 base and the J segment 7 bases; nucleotides outside the gene matches: 3. The CDR3 consists of 13 residues. CDR3 region: CATSRGGGGGYTF. In nucleotides, the CDR3 is TGTGCCACCAGCAGAGGAGGGGGCGGTGGCTACACCTTC.

The V and J genes are TRBV6-5 and TRBJ2-1; 8 nucleotides agree with TRBD1. CDR1 is MNHEY, CDR2 SVGAGI, per germline. The length of the CDR3 is 15 residues. V trimming: 6 bases; J trimming: 6 bases; junction bases outside the gene matches: 10. This CDR3 is CASRQGQGWFNEQFF. The CDR3 nucleotides read TGTGCCAGCAGGCAAGGACAGGGATGGTTCAATGAGCAGTTCTTC.

The rearrangement uses TRBV7-2 and TRBJ1-5, with D tentatively TRBD1 (5 bases). The V and J ends lost 6 bases and 2 bases respectively, with 14 bases between them. The CDR3 runs 15 residues. CDR1 and CDR2 (germline): SGHTA, FQGNSA. The CDR3 DNA reads TGTGCCAGCAGGCAAGGGGAATTGGGCAATCAGCCCCAGCATTTT. It specifies CASRQGELGNQPQHF.

The chain uses TRBV6-5 and TRBJ1-4, with no clear D. The germline gives CDR1 MNHEY, CDR2 SVGAGI. V lost 8 bases to trimming and J lost 7 bases, with 20 bases between them. There are 15 residues in the CDR3. This chain's CDR3 is CASLREKVGSEKLFF. The DNA of the CDR3 is TGTGCCAGCTTGAGGGAAAAGGTCGGGAGTGAAAAACTGTTTTTT.

This chain connects TRBV19 to TRBJ1-2, with a weak D call TRBD1 (6 bases). The CDR3 is made up of 16 amino acids. Trimming pared 5 bases from V and 5 bases from J, leaving 21 bases between. Germline V gene sequence: CDR1 LNHDA, CDR2 SQIVND (reference sequence). The CDR3 loop reads CASSGTSQGLNYGYTF. Written as DNA, the CDR3 is TGTGCCAGTAGTGGGACAAGTCAGGGGTTGAATTATGGCTACACCTTC.

This chain links TRBV7-6 with TRBJ2-6; D remains ambiguous. CDR1 and CDR2 (germline): SGHVS, FNYEAQ. Trimming pared 6 bases from V and 4 bases from J, leaving 16 bases between. There are 16 residues in the CDR3. The chain's CDR3 is CASSQSYSSGANVLTF. The CDR3 region has the DNA TGTGCCAGCAGTCAAAGCTATAGCTCCGGGGCCAACGTCCTGACTTTC.

V usage is TRBV11-2 and J usage is TRBJ2-5, with D uncertain. This CDR3 is built from 13 residues. Germline lookup yields CDR1 SGHAT and CDR2 FQNNGV. The V end was cut by 1 base, the J end by 4 bases, with 7 bases between. The CDR3 spells CASSLAVRETQYF. For the CDR3, the DNA is TGTGCCAGCAGCTTAGCGGTCCGAGAGACCCAGTACTTC.

The V and J genes are TRBV18 and TRBJ1-2; TRBD1 matches at 9 bases. The CDR3 is made up of 15 amino acids. The germline CDR1 and CDR2 sequences are KGHSH and LQKENI. The junction had 10 bases not matched to a gene; V was cut back by 4 bases and J by 7 bases. The CDR3 DNA reads as TGTGCCAGCTCACGAGCATCGGACAGGGGAATTGGCTACACCTTC. Translated, it gives CASSRASDRGIGYTF.